This entry describes one T cell receptor beta chain. Its target antigen remains unknown. Base quality data are lacking; no much larger clone is found one base away. Library preparation was by the immunoSEQ multiplex PCR assay. The multiplex PCR relied on a mix of 60 forward primers for TCR Vbeta segments and 13 reverse primers for TCR Jbeta segments. The CDR3 region of rearranged TCR beta genes was amplified from genomic DNA with a multiplex PCR assay. Amplified TCR beta libraries were sequenced as 87-base-pair reads on the Illumina HiSeq System. On the study's bioinformatics: In a later analysis, around 80 million unique TCR beta chains were counted across the approximately 670 repertoires, and about 10 million of these chains were shared by at least two donors. Raw reads were error-corrected and collapsed into unique sequences with a nearest-neighbor algorithm that merged closely related sequences to remove PCR and sequencing errors. CDR3 sequences were aligned to IMGT reference sequences to assign V, D and J gene segments. For a sequence to be retained, at least a six-nucleotide match to both a V gene segment and a J gene segment was required. A rearrangement counted as productive if the CDR3 had no stop codons and remained in frame with V and J, and every other rearrangement counted as non-productive. Following IMGT convention, CDR3 was defined as the stretch from the second conserved V-encoded cysteine to the conserved J-encoded phenylalanine. Sequences without an unambiguous match to a single V gene segment were excluded from the earlier analysis of several hundred of the donors. In an earlier analysis of some 590 of the donors, V segments were called functional above 56.7% productive rearrangements and were called segregating when the between-donor standard deviation exceeded 5%. To diagnose cytomegalovirus status from the catalog of TCR beta chain sequences, a statistical classification framework was built. V and J gene assignment, in a later analysis, came from comparing TCR nucleotide sequences with IMGT/GENE-DB human TR gene sequences. A later analysis assigned CDR3 sequences and most-parsimonious VDJ recombination scenarios with the TCRdist pipeline. A later analysis defined each TCR beta chain by its CDR3 amino acid sequence plus V-gene family, and excluded reads lacking a unique V-gene family. A later analysis removed roughly 590 highly shared, low-generation-probability nucleotide sequences to deal with suspected cross-contamination and a sequencing artifact. In a later analysis, a clonal expansion index was calculated for each public chain from normalized within-repertoire ranks of inferred template counts. In a later analysis, generation probabilities were computed with a VDJ recombination model fitted to out-of-frame rearrangements, and the resulting probabilities were checked against IGoR. A later analysis scored TCR-TCR, TCR-HLA and TCR-CMV co-occurrence with hypergeometric tests, applying a repertoire-size bias correction to TCR pairs. False discovery rates were estimated in a later analysis by permuting HLA or CMV assignments 20 times. In a later analysis, co-occurring TCRs were grouped using DBSCAN, with TCRdist sequence similarity added in when clustering inside HLA-allele-positive subsets. Repertoires with fewer than 30,000 or more than 120,000 public chains were left out of co-occurrence clustering, as were roughly five repertoires with anomalous nucleotide sharing. TCRdb re-hosts the immuneACCESS table, in-frame sequences only. Its copies lack some clones; in the studies checked, an unresolved V gene accounts for under half of them, and the cause for the rest is not known. V and J calls plus clone size are reproduced from that table; the DNA served to infer D and trimming. The sample data list fewer than 150,000 clones, and about two thirds of these were observed just once. Nearly 8.5% of the sample lies in the top ten.

The cohort comprised around 690 healthy bone marrow donors. Cohort members were all nominally healthy when sampled, although unrecorded immune exposures were likely present. The donor tested CMV seropositive, placing the donor among the 290 or so seropositive members of the cohort. A peripheral blood sample was collected from each donor, and TCR beta sequencing was performed on peripheral blood mononuclear cells. The Qiagen DNeasy Blood Extraction Kit was used to extract genomic DNA from the blood cell samples. The data derive from a study of cytomegalovirus exposure and HLA in healthy donors (TCRdb year 2017). General notes on the study: An earlier analysis of under 600 of the donors reported about 250 Gb of sequence data and about 100 million unique TCR beta sequences from 150 million to 200 million T cells. Both class I and class II loci were covered by HLA typing, at four-digit resolution. Roughly 5 DR-DQ haplotypes were treated as single units for association and clustering because of strong linkage in the cohort. Every repertoire in the discovery cohort had been generated on one and the same sequencing platform. A later analysis re-analyzed previously published TCR beta repertoires from 600 to 850 donors and added high-resolution HLA genotyping to study TCR occurrence patterns. A separate validation cohort of over a hundred different subjects was used in addition to the approximately 700-subject first cohort. The study aimed to test whether cataloging public T cell receptors could reveal signatures of past pathogen exposure. Genome-wide SNP genotypes for about 65% of the roughly 700 donors were used in a later genetic analysis, which treated that subset as a discovery cohort. Across some 400 genotyped donors of the cohort, an average of approximately 240,000 unique TCR beta nucleotide sequences per donor were sequenced, and approximately 19% of those sequences were non-productive. An earlier analysis of several hundred of the donors applied high-throughput TCR beta sequencing to assess whether each TCR beta V gene segment acted as functional or pseudogenic. The later analysis used no new phenotypic data to find candidate immune exposures, relying instead on TCR beta sequences and their occurrence across donors. Roughly 300 gigabases of sequencing data and 70 million to 100 million unique TCR sequences were included in an early release covering several hundred HLA-typed donors. The genetic ancestry cluster associated with self-reported Caucasian donors included 80% to 90% of the 300 to 450 genotyped donors. The study used immunosequencing to profile the T cell repertoires of approximately 630 subjects and linked those repertoires to cytomegalovirus serostatus. Alongside the repertoire data, information on donor age, sex, ethnicity and CMV serostatus was compiled. To predict cytomegalovirus infection status, the study brought together high-throughput TCR immunosequencing, statistical association of individual TCRs with disease status, and machine learning. The number of typed donors differed by locus: roughly 629-630 for A, B, C, DRB1 and DQB1; 500 to 550 for DQA1; approximately 600 for DPA1; and roughly 490 for DPB1. The full study reports these points: V-gene and J-gene trimming of TCR beta chains was associated with a missense DCLRE1C variant in a later genetic analysis, and the association was replicated in an independent cohort. In a later analysis, the rate of TCR association differed among HLA loci, with DRB1 alleles having the most associated TCRs and HLA-C alleles having the fewest. A later analysis reported that several top co-occurrence clusters appeared linked to parvovirus B19, influenza, CMV and Epstein-Barr virus. CMV serostatus was the only immune exposure information available for the cohort. Some IMGT-functional V segments, including TRBV6-2 and TRBV6-3, could not be distinguished by the 87-base-pair reads and were therefore excluded. A further reported finding was that TCR beta sequences accurately predicted the HLA-A and HLA-B alleles for most subjects in the first cohort. A later genetic analysis reported fewer N-insertions in productive TCRs among donors in an Asian-associated ancestry cluster than the approximately 700-donor mean. The cohort was sequenced for TCR beta chains only, and without alpha or paired-chain data the features that could be detected were limited. In vitro tests confirmed that a few of the cytomegalovirus-associated TCR beta chains recognize cytomegalovirus antigens. It was suggested by the authors that the approach could potentially be generalized to other disease states and immunological phenotypes. The classifier was reported to diagnose cytomegalovirus status with high specificity and sensitivity in both the original and validation cohorts. In the study, around 150 TCR beta chains were listed as associated with cytomegalovirus. Presence/absence analyses assumed roughly uniform sequencing depth across donors, an assumption that may not hold. Because counts were too low, some 16 rarely observed V segments, including chromosome 9 orphons, were excluded from the earlier analysis of about 500 of the donors. In a later analysis, over 15,000 TCR beta sequences were associated with specific HLA alleles at a false discovery rate of 0.05. Strong co-occurrence of HLA alleles, especially DR and DQ, made assigning TCR associations to individual alleles difficult. In a later analysis, HLA-associated TCR beta chains showed more clonal expansion and lower generation probabilities than non-associated chains that were equally common. Because HLA typing was missing for some donors at each locus, association tests included only the typed subset. Correlated functional status among segregating V segments might be attributable to linkage disequilibrium, but an unknown experimental factor could not be ruled out. A cluster of highly shared sequence variants was judged likely to be a technical artifact of the sequencing pipeline. According to a later analysis, most CMV-associated TCR beta chains appeared to be HLA-restricted, and the HLA associations seemed to be driven largely by CMV exposure. Most TCR sequences were observed very rarely across donors, whereas some public TCRs were present in many individuals. Broadly in line with IMGT annotations, most TCR beta V segments showed up in productive rearrangements about 90% or about 30% of the time in an earlier analysis of 450 to 750 of the donors.

A distance of 5 bases separates the germline ends of V and J, which lose 5 bases and 0 bases respectively. The germline V gene supplies CDR1 SGHTA and CDR2 FQGNSA. Counted from cysteine to phenylalanine, this CDR3 has 12 amino acids. Just the 36-base CDR3 DNA is kept, in frame starting at base 1. Material: PBMCs. The sequence is built from TRBV7-2 and TRBJ2-7; no D gene is confidently identified. The sequence was collected from a woman aged 40 to 55 in good health and CMV-seropositive. The CDR3 reads as follows: CASSLSSYEQYF. The nucleotide sequence is TGTGCCAGCAGCCTAAGCTCCTACGAGCAGTACTTC.